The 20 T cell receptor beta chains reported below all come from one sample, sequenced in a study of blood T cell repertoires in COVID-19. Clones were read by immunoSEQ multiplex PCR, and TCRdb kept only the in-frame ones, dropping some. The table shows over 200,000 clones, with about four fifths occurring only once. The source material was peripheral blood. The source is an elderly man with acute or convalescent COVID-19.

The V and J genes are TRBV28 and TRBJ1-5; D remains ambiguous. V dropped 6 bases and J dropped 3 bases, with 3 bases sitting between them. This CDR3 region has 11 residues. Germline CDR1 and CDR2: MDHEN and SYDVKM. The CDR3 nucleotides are TGTGCCAGCAGCCTCAATCAGCCCCAGCATTTT. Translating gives CASSLNQPQHF.

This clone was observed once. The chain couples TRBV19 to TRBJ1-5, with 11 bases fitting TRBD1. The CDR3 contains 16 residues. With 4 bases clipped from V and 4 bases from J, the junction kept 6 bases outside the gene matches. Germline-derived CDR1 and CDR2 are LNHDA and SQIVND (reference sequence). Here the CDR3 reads CASSTGTGGSNQPQHF. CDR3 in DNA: TGTGCCAGTAGTACCGGGACAGGGGGGTCGAATCAGCCCCAGCATTTT.

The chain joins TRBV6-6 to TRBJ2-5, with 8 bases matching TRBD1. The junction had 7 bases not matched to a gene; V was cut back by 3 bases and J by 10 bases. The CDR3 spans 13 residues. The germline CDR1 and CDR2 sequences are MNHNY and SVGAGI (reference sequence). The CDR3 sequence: CASSYGTGGDQYF. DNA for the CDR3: TGTGCCAGCAGTTATGGGACAGGTGGAGACCAGTACTTC.

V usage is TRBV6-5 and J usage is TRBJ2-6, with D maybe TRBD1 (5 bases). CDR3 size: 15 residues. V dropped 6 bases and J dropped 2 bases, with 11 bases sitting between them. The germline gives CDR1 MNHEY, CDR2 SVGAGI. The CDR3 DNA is TGTGCCAGCAGCCCACAGGATCCTGGGGCCAACGTCCTGACTTTC. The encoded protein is CASSPQDPGANVLTF.

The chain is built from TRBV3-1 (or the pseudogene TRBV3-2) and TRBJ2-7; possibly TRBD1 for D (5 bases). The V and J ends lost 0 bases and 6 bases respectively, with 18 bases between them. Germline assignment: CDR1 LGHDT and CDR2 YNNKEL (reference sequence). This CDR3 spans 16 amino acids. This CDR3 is CASSQDWAGRVFEQYF. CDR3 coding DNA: TGTGCCAGCAGCCAAGATTGGGCAGGGCGAGTCTTCGAGCAGTACTTC.

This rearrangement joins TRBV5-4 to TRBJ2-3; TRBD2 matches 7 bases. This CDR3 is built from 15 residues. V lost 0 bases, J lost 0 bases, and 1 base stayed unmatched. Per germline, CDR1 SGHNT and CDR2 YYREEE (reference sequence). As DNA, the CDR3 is TGTGCCAGCAGCTTGGCAGCGGGGAGCACAGATACGCAGTATTTT. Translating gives CASSLAAGSTDTQYF.

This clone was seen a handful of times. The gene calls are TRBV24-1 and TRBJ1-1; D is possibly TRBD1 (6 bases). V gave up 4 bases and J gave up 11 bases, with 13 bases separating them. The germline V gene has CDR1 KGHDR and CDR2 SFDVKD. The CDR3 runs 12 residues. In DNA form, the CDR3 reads TGTGCCACCAGTGACCAGAACAGGGAGGCTTTCTTT. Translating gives CATSDQNREAFF.

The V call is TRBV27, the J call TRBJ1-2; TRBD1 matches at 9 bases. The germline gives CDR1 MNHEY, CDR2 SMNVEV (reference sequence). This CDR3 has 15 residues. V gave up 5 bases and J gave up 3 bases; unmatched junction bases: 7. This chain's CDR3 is CASSAPGQGYYGYTF. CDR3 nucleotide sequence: TGTGCCAGCAGTGCTCCGGGACAGGGCTACTATGGCTACACCTTC.

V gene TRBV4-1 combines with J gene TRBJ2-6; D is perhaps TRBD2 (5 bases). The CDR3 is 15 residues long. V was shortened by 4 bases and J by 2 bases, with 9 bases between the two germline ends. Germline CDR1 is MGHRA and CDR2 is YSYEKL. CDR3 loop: CASSPGSTGANVLTF. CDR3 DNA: TGCGCCAGCAGCCCGGGGAGCACTGGGGCCAACGTCCTGACTTTC.

As DNA, the CDR3 is TGTGCCGGGGGGGCGGCGCACTACGAGCAGTACTTC. It encodes CAGGAAHYEQYF. The rearrangement joins TRBV6-5 to TRBJ2-7, with a weak D call TRBD2 (7 bases). V shed 11 bases and J shed 3 bases, with 14 bases lying between them. Germline V CDR1 and CDR2: MNHEY, SVGAGI. The length of the CDR3 is 12 residues.

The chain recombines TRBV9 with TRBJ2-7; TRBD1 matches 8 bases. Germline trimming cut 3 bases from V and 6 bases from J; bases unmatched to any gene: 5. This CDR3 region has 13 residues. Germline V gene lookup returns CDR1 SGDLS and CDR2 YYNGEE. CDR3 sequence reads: CASSGFTGGEQYF. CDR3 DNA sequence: TGTGCCAGCAGCGGATTTACAGGGGGCGAGCAGTACTTC.

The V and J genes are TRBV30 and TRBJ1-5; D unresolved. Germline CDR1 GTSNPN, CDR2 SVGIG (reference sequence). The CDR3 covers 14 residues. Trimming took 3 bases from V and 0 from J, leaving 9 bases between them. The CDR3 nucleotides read TGTGCCTGGAGCACTTTCGGTAGCAATCAGCCCCAGCATTTT. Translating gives CAWSTFGSNQPQHF.

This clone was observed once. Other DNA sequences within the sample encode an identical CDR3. Here the CDR3 reads CASSFLSYEQYF. CDR3 nucleotides: TGTGCCAGCAGCTTTCTGTCCTACGAGCAGTACTTC. The chain couples TRBV3-1 (or the pseudogene TRBV3-2) to TRBJ2-7; D is unresolved. Deletions cut 5 bases from V and 1 base from J, with 6 bases between. This CDR3 has 12 residues. Germline-derived CDR1 and CDR2 are LGHDT and YNNKEL (reference sequence).

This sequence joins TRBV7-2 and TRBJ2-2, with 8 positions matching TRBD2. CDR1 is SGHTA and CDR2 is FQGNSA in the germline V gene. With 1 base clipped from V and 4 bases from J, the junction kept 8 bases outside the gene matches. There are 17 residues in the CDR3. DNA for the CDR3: TGTGCCAGCAGCTTAGAGGCAGCGGGGGCGCCCACCGGGGAGCTGTTTTTT. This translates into CASSLEAAGAPTGELFF.

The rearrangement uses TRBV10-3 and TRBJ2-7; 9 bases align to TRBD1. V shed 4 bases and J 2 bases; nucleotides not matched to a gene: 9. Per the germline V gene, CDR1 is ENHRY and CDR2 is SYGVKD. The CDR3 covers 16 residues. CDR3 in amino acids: CAISVRDRASTYEQYF. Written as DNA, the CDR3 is TGTGCCATCAGTGTGCGGGACAGGGCCTCCACCTACGAGCAGTACTTC.

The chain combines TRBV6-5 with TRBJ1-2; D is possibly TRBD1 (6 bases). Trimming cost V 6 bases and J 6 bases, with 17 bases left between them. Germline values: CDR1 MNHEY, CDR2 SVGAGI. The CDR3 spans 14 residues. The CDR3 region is CASRLSGGWDGYTF. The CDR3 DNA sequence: TGTGCCAGCAGACTCTCGGGGGGCTGGGATGGCTACACCTTC.

CDR3 amino acids: CASSEESSGPNTQYF. CDR3 DNA sequence: TGTGCCAGCAGTGAAGAGTCTAGCGGGCCTAATACGCAGTATTTT. The J gene is TRBJ2-3, the V gene TRBV6-1, with 8 bases aligning to TRBD2. Looked up from germline, CDR1 is MNHNS and CDR2 is SASEGT. The CDR3 has 15 amino acids. J gave up 7 bases and V 1 base, and 7 bases lay outside the gene matches.

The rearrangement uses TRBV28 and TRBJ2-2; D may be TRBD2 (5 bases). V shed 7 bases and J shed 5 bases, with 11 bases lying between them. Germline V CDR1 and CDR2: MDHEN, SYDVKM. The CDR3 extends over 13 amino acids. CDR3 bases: TGTGCCAGCATGGTGGAGGTGACCGGGGAGCTGTTTTTT. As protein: CASMVEVTGELFF.

CDR3 sequence (DNA): TGTGCCAGCACTGGCGGGCAGGCCGGGGCCAACGTCCTGACTTTC. The encoded protein is CASTGGQAGANVLTF. The chain carries TRBV6-5 and TRBJ2-6; tentatively, D is TRBD2 (5 bases). Germline CDR1 and CDR2: MNHEY and SVGAGI. The CDR3 is 15 residues long. V lost 7 bases to trimming and J lost 4 bases, with 14 bases between them.

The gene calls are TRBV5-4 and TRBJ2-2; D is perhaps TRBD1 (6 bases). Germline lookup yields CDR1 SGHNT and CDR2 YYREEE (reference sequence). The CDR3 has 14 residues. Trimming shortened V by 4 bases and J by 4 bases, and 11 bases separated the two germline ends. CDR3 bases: TGTGCCAGCAGCCCGGGACATGTCACCGGGGAGCTGTTTTTT. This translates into CASSPGHVTGELFF.